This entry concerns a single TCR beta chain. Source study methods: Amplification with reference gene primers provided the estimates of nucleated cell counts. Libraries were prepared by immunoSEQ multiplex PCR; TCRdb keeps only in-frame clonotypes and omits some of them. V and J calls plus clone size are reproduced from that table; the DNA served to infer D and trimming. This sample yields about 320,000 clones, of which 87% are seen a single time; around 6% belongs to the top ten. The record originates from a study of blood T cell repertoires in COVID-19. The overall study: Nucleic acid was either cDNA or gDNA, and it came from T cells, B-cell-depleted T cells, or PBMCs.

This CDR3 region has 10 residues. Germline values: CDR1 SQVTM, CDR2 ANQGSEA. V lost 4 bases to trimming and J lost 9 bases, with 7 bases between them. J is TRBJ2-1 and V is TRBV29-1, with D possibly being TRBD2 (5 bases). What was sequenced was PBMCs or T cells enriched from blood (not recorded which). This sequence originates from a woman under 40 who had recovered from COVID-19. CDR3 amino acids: CSVGGIEQFF. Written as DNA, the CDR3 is TGCAGCGTTGGAGGGATTGAGCAGTTCTTC.